Following are 25 T cell receptor beta chains from one sample sequenced in a study of beta chain features in type 1 diabetes. Findings and limits, study-wide: Shorter TCRB CDR3s, moderately but significantly so, were found in Type 1 diabetes patients in all four CD4+ subsets.

Reverse transcription of all isolated RNA meant that expressed TCRB transcripts were sequenced. Generated by immunoSEQ multiplex PCR, the TCRdb table keeps only in-frame clones and is missing some. The table records 640,000 or so clones, about an eighth of them present only once. These receptors lack a known antigen. The sample consisted of naive CD4+ T cells from blood. The receptors were gathered from a man in his late teens or twenties with type 1 diabetes.

V gene TRBV6-1 combines with J gene TRBJ1-6; D unresolved. CDR1 and CDR2 (germline): MNHNS, SASEGT. The V end lost 7 bases, the J end lost 7 bases, and 17 bases lay between the germline ends. The CDR3 extends over 15 amino acids. For the CDR3, the DNA is TGTGCCAGCATTATCGGGGTTTCGTCGAATTCACCCCTCCACTTT. Its protein is CASIIGVSSNSPLHF.

The chain recombines TRBV18 with TRBJ2-7; D ambiguous. The ends were cut back, 2 bases at V and 1 base at J, with 6 bases in the middle. CDR3 length equals 13 residues. Germline lookup yields CDR1 KGHSH and CDR2 LQKENI. The CDR3 region is CASSPKGSYEQYF. The CDR3 DNA reads as TGTGCCAGCTCACCAAAGGGATCCTACGAGCAGTACTTC.

This clone was seen a few times. J is TRBJ2-2 and V is TRBV25-1, with D unclear. The V end was cut by 9 bases, the J end by 6 bases, with 14 bases between. The CDR3 consists of 13 residues. Germline V gene lookup returns CDR1 MGHDK and CDR2 SYGVNS. CDR3 region: CARGWAYAGELFF. CDR3 nucleotides: TGTGCCAGGGGGTGGGCCTACGCCGGGGAGCTGTTTTTT.

This clone was observed a handful of times. This chain uses TRBV4-3 with TRBJ2-7; D gene unclear. Trimming took 0 bases from V and 10 from J, leaving 13 bases between them. This CDR3 has 13 residues. Per germline, CDR1 LGHNA and CDR2 YSLEER. CDR3 protein: CASSQDWTAGQYF. In DNA form, the CDR3 reads TGCGCCAGCAGCCAAGACTGGACGGCCGGACAGTACTTC.

This rearrangement joins TRBV7-9 to TRBJ2-5, with 7 bases matching TRBD2. CDR3 length: 15 residues. Germline V gives CDR1 SEHNR, CDR2 FQNEAQ (reference sequence). The junction had 8 bases not matched to a gene; V was cut back by 5 bases and J by 2 bases. The chain's CDR3 is CASSKPGLPQETQYF. The CDR3 DNA sequence: TGTGCCAGCAGCAAACCGGGACTACCACAAGAGACCCAGTACTTC.

V gene TRBV27 combines with J gene TRBJ2-1, with D maybe TRBD1 (6 bases). This CDR3 spans 15 amino acids. Germline V gene sequence: CDR1 MNHEY, CDR2 SMNVEV (reference sequence). V was clipped by 3 bases and J by 6 bases, with 15 bases between them. The CDR3 DNA reads TGTGCCAGCAGTTTTTGGTGGGGGCAGGGCAATGAGCAGTTCTTC. It is translated as CASSFWWGQGNEQFF.

The genes are TRBV19 and TRBJ2-7; 7 bases map to TRBD1. The J segment lost 3 bases and the V segment lost 3 bases, leaving 5 bases of the junction unmatched. CDR1 is LNHDA, CDR2 SQIVND, per germline (reference sequence). CDR3 length: 14 amino acids. CDR3 coding DNA: TGTGCCAGTAGTATCAGGGACAGCCGCTACGAGCAGTACTTC. It is translated as CASSIRDSRYEQYF. The entire variable domain, with the rest obtained from reference TRBV19 and TRBJ2-7, is as follows: DGGITQSPKYLFRKEGQNVTLSCEQNLNHDAMYWYRQDPGQGLRLIYYSQIVNDFQKGDIAEGYSVSREKKESFPLTVTSAQKNPTAFYLCASSIRDSRYEQYFGPGTRLTVT.

The sample holds a few counts of this clone. J is TRBJ1-4 and V is TRBV28; 9 bases match TRBD1. The CDR3 has 14 amino acids. Germline-derived CDR1 and CDR2 are MDHEN and SYDVKM. V lost 3 bases, J lost 8 bases, and 4 bases stayed unmatched. The CDR3 protein is CASSFGQGWEKLFF. CDR3 bases: TGTGCCAGCAGTTTTGGACAGGGGTGGGAAAAACTGTTTTTT.

This clone turned up a few times. The V call is TRBV5-1, the J call TRBJ2-1; D ambiguous. The CDR3 sequence is 14 residues long. Germline CDR1 and CDR2: SGHRS and YFSETQ. With 4 bases removed from V and 5 bases from J, the gap between germline ends came to 13 bases. The CDR3 nucleotides read TGCGCCAGCAGCACAAGCCGTTTAAACAATGAGCAGTTCTTC. Protein sequence: CASSTSRLNNEQFF.

V gene TRBV30 combines with J gene TRBJ2-2; D may match TRBD1 or TRBD2 (5 bases each). The germline V and J ends were trimmed by 1 base and 7 bases, with 10 bases remaining between them. This CDR3 contains 13 residues. The germline V gene has CDR1 GTSNPN and CDR2 SVGIG (reference sequence). The CDR3 DNA follows: TGTGCCTGGAGTGGCATGAGGGGCGGGGAGCTGTTTTTT. Translated, it gives CAWSGMRGGELFF. The whole variable domain, filled in from reference TRBV30 and TRBJ2-2, reads SQTIHQWPATLVQPVGSPLSLECTVEGTSNPNLYWYRQAAGRGLQLLFYSVGIGQISSEVPQNLSASRPQDRQFILSSKKLLLSDSGFYLCAWSGMRGGELFFGEGSRLTVL.

The rearrangement uses TRBV18 and TRBJ2-1, with 13 bases lining up with TRBD2. J gave up 10 bases and V 1 base, and 4 bases lay outside the gene matches. Germline CDR1 KGHSH, CDR2 LQKENI. The CDR3 length is 15 residues. This chain's CDR3 is CASSPQELAGGEQFF. DNA for the CDR3: TGTGCCAGCTCACCACAAGAACTAGCGGGAGGGGAGCAGTTCTTC.

This clone was seen more than once but under ten times. The rearrangement uses TRBV18 and TRBJ1-3; no firm D call. Germline lookup yields CDR1 KGHSH and CDR2 LQKENI. The CDR3 is 16 amino acids. V was clipped by 3 bases and J by 0 bases, with 12 bases between them. The CDR3 nucleotides read TGTGCCAGCTCACCGGTTGCTGGGAGCTCTGGAAACACCATATATTTT. Encoded protein: CASSPVAGSSGNTIYF.

The gene calls are TRBV7-2 and TRBJ2-7; TRBD2 agrees at 13 bases. The CDR3 is 15 residues long. CDR1 and CDR2 (germline): SGHTA, FQGNSA. Unmatched junction bases numbered 5, after V lost 5 bases and J lost 4 bases. CDR3 sequence: CASSHRTSGSYEQYF. DNA of the CDR3: TGTGCCAGCAGCCATAGGACTAGCGGGAGTTACGAGCAGTACTTC.

This clone has more than one count but fewer than ten. The chain employs TRBV13 and TRBJ2-5; 9 nucleotides align to TRBD2. The length of the CDR3 is 17 residues. Germline V gene sequence: CDR1 PRHDT, CDR2 FYEKMQ (reference sequence). V was pared by 4 bases and J by 4 bases, with 13 bases of the junction left unmatched. The CDR3 region is CASSYRLAARTPETQYF. The CDR3 DNA sequence: TGTGCCAGCAGCTACAGACTAGCGGCTAGGACGCCAGAGACCCAGTACTTC. The whole variable domain, remainder taken from reference TRBV13 and TRBJ2-5, is AAGVIQSPRHLIKEKRETATLKCYPIPRHDTVYWYQQGPGQDPQFLISFYEKMQSDKGSIPDRFSAQQFSDYHSELNMSSLELGDSALYFCASSYRLAARTPETQYFGPGTRLLVL.

V usage is TRBV5-1 and J usage is TRBJ2-2, with D hard to call. This CDR3 has 14 residues. V lost 4 bases and J 4 bases, leaving 11 bases between the germline ends. CDR1 and CDR2 (germline): SGHRS, YFSETQ. Written as DNA, the CDR3 is TGCGCCAGCAGCGAGACGGTTTCCACCGGGGAGCTGTTTTTT. It encodes CASSETVSTGELFF.

The table lists this clone with a few counts. Other DNA sequences in this specimen translate into the identical CDR3. The chain links TRBV29-1 to TRBJ2-5; 8 bases align to TRBD1. This CDR3 contains 12 residues. V dropped 6 bases and J dropped 5; count of bases not matched to a gene: 5. The germline CDR1 and CDR2 sequences are SQVTM and ANQGSEA. This CDR3 is CSVTTGVETQYF. The CDR3 DNA sequence: TGCAGCGTCACGACAGGGGTGGAGACCCAGTACTTC.

This clone showed up just a few times. This chain connects TRBV5-4 to TRBJ1-2; 7 nucleotides align to TRBD1. This CDR3 region has 15 residues. V shed 3 bases and J 5 bases; nucleotides not matched to a gene: 10. Looked up from germline, CDR1 is SGHNT and CDR2 is YYREEE (reference sequence). The CDR3 here is CASSSSRDSGYGYTF. CDR3 sequence (DNA): TGTGCCAGCAGCTCCTCCCGGGACAGCGGTTATGGCTACACCTTC.

The gene calls are TRBV5-4 and TRBJ1-2; D is uncertain. The germline V gene has CDR1 SGHNT and CDR2 YYREEE (reference sequence). This CDR3 is built from 17 residues. With 4 bases removed from V and 0 bases from J, the gap between germline ends came to 19 bases. CDR3 loop: CASSPGGGSQTNYGYTF. Here the CDR3 DNA reads TGTGCCAGCAGCCCGGGAGGAGGGAGTCAAACTAACTATGGCTACACCTTC. Full variable domain (missing parts from reference TRBV5-4 and TRBJ1-2): ETGVTQSPTHLIKTRGQQVTLRCSSQSGHNTVSWYQQALGQGPQFIFQYYREEENGRGNFPPRFSGLQFPNYSSELNVNALELDDSALYLCASSPGGGSQTNYGYTFGSGTRLTVV.

As for this clone: The junction departs from the called germline gene at one end, perhaps through a read error. This rearrangement joins TRBV7-7 to TRBJ2-1; D might be TRBD1 or TRBD2, each matching 7 bases. Germline lookup yields CDR1 SSHAT and CDR2 FNYEAQ (reference sequence). The CDR3 is 12 amino acids. The CDR3 nucleotides read TGTGCTAGCAGCTTAGGGAGGGACAGCCCGATCTTC. The encoded protein is CASSLGRDSPIF.

A few counts support this clone. The chain uses TRBV5-1 and TRBJ2-4; 8 bases agree with TRBD2. J lost 5 bases, V lost 0 bases, and 7 bases had no gene match. Looked up from germline, CDR1 is SGHRS and CDR2 is YFSETQ. This CDR3 has 16 amino acids. This chain's CDR3 is CASSLVGSGAQNIQYF. The CDR3 DNA is TGCGCCAGCAGCTTGGTGGGTAGCGGGGCCCAAAACATTCAGTACTTC. The whole variable domain, remainder taken from reference TRBV5-1 and TRBJ2-4, is KAGVTQTPRYLIKTRGQQVTLSCSPISGHRSVSWYQQTPGQGLQFLFEYFSETQRNKGNFPGRFSGRQFSNSRSEMNVSTLELGDSALYLCASSLVGSGAQNIQYFGAGTRLSVL.

The chain uses TRBV30 and TRBJ2-7, with 8 bases that match TRBD2. The germline V gene has CDR1 GTSNPN and CDR2 SVGIG (reference sequence). The ends lost 3 bases at V and 5 bases at J; junction bases unmatched: 9. The CDR3 is 14 residues long. The DNA of the CDR3 is TGTGCCTGGAGAGAGGCGGGAGGAACCCACGAGCAGTACTTC. Translating gives CAWREAGGTHEQYF.

This clone was observed a handful of times. The CDR3 DNA reads TGTGCCAGCAGCTGGGGCAGAAGCAATCAGCCCCAGCATTTT. Translated, it gives CASSWGRSNQPQHF. The chain links TRBV7-2 to TRBJ1-5; possibly TRBD1 for D (5 bases). The CDR3 spans 14 residues. Germline loops: CDR1 SGHTA, CDR2 FQGNSA. V dropped 4 bases and J dropped 1 base, with 8 bases sitting between them.

Only a few counts were recorded for this clone. The V gene is TRBV4-3, the J gene TRBJ1-1; tentative D call: TRBD1 (5 bases). Germline CDR1 is LGHNA and CDR2 is YSLEER. The V end was cut by 5 bases, the J end by 1 base, with 14 bases between. The CDR3 length is 15 residues. DNA for the CDR3: TGCGCCAGCAGCTTGGACCAGCAGGGGAACACTGAAGCTTTCTTT. Translated: CASSLDQQGNTEAFF.

This clone occurred once. The CDR3 loop is CASSYSHGYEQYF. DNA of the CDR3: TGTGCCAGCAGTTACTCCCACGGGTACGAGCAGTACTTC. The chain is built from TRBV6-5 and TRBJ2-7; D unresolved. V gave up 0 bases and J gave up 4 bases, with 7 bases separating them. Germline V lookup: CDR1 MNHEY, CDR2 SVGAGI. The CDR3 covers 13 residues.

This chain links TRBV7-9 with TRBJ2-5, with D tentatively TRBD1 (5 bases). The germline V gene has CDR1 SEHNR and CDR2 FQNEAQ (reference sequence). The CDR3 is made up of 15 amino acids. Trimming took 3 bases from V and 1 from J, leaving 12 bases between them. CDR3 sequence: CASSFNSGAQETQYF. The DNA of the CDR3 is TGTGCCAGCAGCTTCAATAGTGGGGCCCAAGAGACCCAGTACTTC. Complete variable domain (other parts from reference TRBV7-9 and TRBJ2-5): DTGVSQNPRHKITKRGQNVTFRCDPISEHNRLYWYRQTLGQGPEFLTYFQNEAQLEKSRLLSDRFSAERPKGSFSTLEIQRTEQGDSAMYLCASSFNSGAQETQYFGPGTRLLVL.